These 24 T cell receptor beta chains came from one sample sequenced in a study of T cell changes during pregnancy in multiple sclerosis. Repertoires were generated with immunoSEQ multiplex PCR, while TCRdb's copy carries only in-frame clones and drops some. The top ten hold under 3.5% of the sample, which has almost 55,000 clones, 90% seen once. This sample comprised CD8+ T cells from peripheral blood mononuclear cells, obtained before pregnancy. Every receptor here comes from a female donor with multiple sclerosis, enrolled in a pregnancy study.

Regarding this clone: At the DNA level, this CDR3 is encoded by other sequences in the same sample as well. V usage is TRBV19 and J usage is TRBJ2-1; 11 bases fit TRBD2. The J segment lost 5 bases and the V segment lost 4 bases, leaving 1 base of the junction unmatched. The CDR3 covers 14 residues. CDR1 and CDR2 from the germline V gene are LNHDA and SQIVND (reference sequence). In nucleotides, the CDR3 is TGTGCCAGTAGTACTAGCGGGGGGAACAATGAGCAGTTCTTC. Its translation: CASSTSGGNNEQFF.

The V call is TRBV7-2, the J call TRBJ2-7; 8 nucleotides align to TRBD1. Trimming took 1 base from V and 2 from J; bases not matched to a gene: 7. Germline CDR1 reads SGHTA; CDR2 reads FQGNSA. This CDR3 contains 16 residues. The CDR3 region is CASSLVIGDRPYEQYF. The DNA of the CDR3 is TGTGCCAGCAGCTTAGTAATCGGGGACAGGCCCTACGAGCAGTACTTC.

V is TRBV7-8 and J is TRBJ1-4; a weak D match, TRBD1 (5 bases). V was trimmed by 4 bases and J by 6 bases, leaving 12 bases between them. The CDR3 sequence is 14 residues long. CDR1 is SGHVS and CDR2 is FQNEAQ in the germline V gene. CDR3 bases: TGTGCCAGCAGCTGGGAGGTGGGGGATGAAAAACTGTTTTTT. As protein: CASSWEVGDEKLFF.

This chain uses TRBV5-8 with TRBJ2-5, with D hard to call. The CDR3 is 10 residues long. Germline CDR1 and CDR2: SGHTS and YDEGEE. V shed 4 bases and J shed 5 bases, with 3 bases lying between them. CDR3: CASSLETQYF. CDR3 coding DNA: TGTGCCAGCAGCCTGGAGACCCAGTACTTC.

This clone was seen a few times. The chain has TRBV19 and TRBJ1-1; D gene unclear. CDR1 is LNHDA, CDR2 SQIVND, per germline (reference sequence). The CDR3 is 13 amino acids. Between the trimmed V and J ends, which lost 7 bases and 6 bases, there was a span of 15 bases. As DNA, the CDR3 is TGTGCCAGTACAACTTCAGGCTACCCTGAAGCTTTCTTT. It is translated as CASTTSGYPEAFF.

The chain joins TRBV9 to TRBJ2-1, with D possibly being TRBD2 (7 bases). Germline V gene data show CDR1 as SGDLS and CDR2 as YYNGEE. CDR3 length equals 15 residues. Trimming left V 3 bases short and J 4 bases short, with 14 bases between. The CDR3 region is CASSEGGTLYNEQFF. The DNA of the CDR3 is TGTGCCAGCAGCGAGGGGGGGACCCTGTACAATGAGCAGTTCTTC.

The chain employs TRBV9 and TRBJ2-7; tentative D call: TRBD2 (6 bases). Trimming removed 2 bases from V and 2 bases from J, with 20 bases in between. The CDR3 covers 17 residues. The germline gives CDR1 SGDLS, CDR2 YYNGEE. The CDR3 protein is CASSVGDSGRSTYEQYF. The DNA of the CDR3 is TGTGCCAGCAGCGTTGGGGACTCAGGGCGGAGTACCTACGAGCAGTACTTC.

This sequence joins TRBV11-2 and TRBJ2-1; perhaps TRBD2 as D (6 bases). The CDR3 extends over 15 amino acids. Germline lookup yields CDR1 SGHAT and CDR2 FQNNGV. V lost 6 bases to trimming and J lost 5 bases, with 17 bases between them. CDR3 coding DNA: TGTGCCAGCAGTCCTACGGGACTGGGTGACAATGAGCAGTTCTTC. This translates into CASSPTGLGDNEQFF.

The chain recombines TRBV7-2 with TRBJ1-1, with a possible D match to TRBD1 (5 bases). With 6 bases removed from V and 0 bases from J, the gap between germline ends came to 14 bases. This CDR3 has 15 amino acids. The germline gives CDR1 SGHTA, CDR2 FQGNSA. In DNA form, the CDR3 reads TGTGCCAGCAGTCCGTCGCAGGGCTTGAACACTGAAGCTTTCTTT. This codes for CASSPSQGLNTEAFF.

The chain employs TRBV10-3 and TRBJ2-3, with 7 bases fitting TRBD1. The length of the CDR3 is 16 residues. V lost 6 bases to trimming and J lost 2 bases; unmatched junction nucleotides: 11. CDR1 and CDR2 from the germline V gene are ENHRY and SYGVKD. This CDR3 is CAIRKQQGWDTDTQYF. The CDR3 nucleotides are TGTGCCATCAGGAAACAACAGGGGTGGGACACAGATACGCAGTATTTT.

The V and J genes are TRBV5-3 and TRBJ1-3, with D possibly being TRBD1 (5 bases). TRBV5-3 is an ORF; its function is uncertain. The length of the CDR3 is 17 residues. With 2 bases removed from V and 2 bases from J, the gap between germline ends came to 17 bases. CDR3 in amino acids: CARSLLTVRFAGNTIYF. The CDR3, as DNA: TGTGCCAGAAGCTTACTGACAGTCCGTTTCGCTGGAAACACCATATATTTT.

The rearrangement uses TRBV9 and TRBJ2-3, with 9 bases fitting TRBD2. The trim removed 2 bases at V and 2 bases at J, leaving 15 bases unmatched. The CDR3 has 19 residues. Per the germline V gene, CDR1 is SGDLS and CDR2 is YYNGEE. The CDR3 region is CASSVEAGGPGGPTDTQYF. CDR3 DNA: TGTGCCAGCAGCGTGGAAGCGGGGGGCCCCGGGGGCCCCACAGATACGCAGTATTTT.

The chain is built from TRBV7-2 and TRBJ1-6; possible D gene TRBD1, 6 bases. The CDR3 length is 15 residues. With 2 bases removed from V and 5 bases from J, the gap between germline ends came to 10 bases. CDR1 and CDR2 (germline): SGHTA, FQGNSA. The CDR3 DNA reads as TGTGCCAGCAGCTTAAGTCCAGGGGATAATTCACCCCTCCACTTT. Translation gives CASSLSPGDNSPLHF.

V gene TRBV13 combines with J gene TRBJ2-7; D gene uncertain. The germline V gene encodes CDR1 PRHDT and CDR2 FYEKMQ (reference sequence). V lost 2 bases and J 2 bases, leaving 10 bases between the germline ends. The CDR3 consists of 14 residues. The CDR3 protein is CASSLSPIPYEQYF. As DNA, the CDR3 is TGTGCCAGCAGCTTAAGCCCCATCCCCTACGAGCAGTACTTC.

CDR3 in DNA: TGTGCCAGCAGCTTACATGGACAGGCGAAAAACATTCAGTACTTC. It is translated as CASSLHGQAKNIQYF. V is TRBV13 and J is TRBJ2-4, with 7 nucleotides matching TRBD1. The CDR3 is 15 residues long. The ends lost 2 bases at V and 4 bases at J; junction bases unmatched: 5. In germline, CDR1 is PRHDT, CDR2 FYEKMQ (reference sequence).

The chain joins TRBV4-3 to TRBJ1-6, with 12 bases aligning to TRBD1. After removal of 4 bases from V and 7 bases from J, the junction contained 2 bases not matched to a gene. CDR1 and CDR2 (germline): LGHNA, YSLEER. CDR3 length equals 15 residues. CDR3 in amino acids: CASSRGQGANSPLHF. CDR3 DNA: TGCGCCAGCAGCCGGGGACAGGGGGCCAATTCACCCCTCCACTTT.

V gene TRBV9 combines with J gene TRBJ2-7, with D perhaps matching TRBD1 (6 bases). Germline values: CDR1 SGDLS, CDR2 YYNGEE. The CDR3 loop spans 14 amino acids. Trimming took 3 bases from V and 4 from J, leaving 14 bases between them. DNA for the CDR3: TGTGCCAGCAGCGCTACAGGGTTAACGTACGAGCAGTACTTC. Its protein product is CASSATGLTYEQYF.

V and J are TRBV9 and TRBJ1-2; unclear D gene. V lost 0 bases to trimming and J lost 7 bases, with 13 bases between them. This CDR3 spans 14 amino acids. Germline lookup yields CDR1 SGDLS and CDR2 YYNGEE. CDR3 residues: CASSVGVAGPGYTF. In DNA form, the CDR3 reads TGTGCCAGCAGCGTAGGGGTAGCCGGCCCTGGCTACACCTTC. The whole variable domain, remainder taken from reference TRBV9 and TRBJ1-2, is DSGVTQTPKHLITATGQRVTLRCSPRSGDLSVYWYQQSLDQGLQFLIQYYNGEERAKGNILERFSAQQFPDLHSELNLSSLELGDSALYFCASSVGVAGPGYTFGSGTRLTVV.

The V and J genes are TRBV4-1 and TRBJ2-1; 7 positions match TRBD1. The V gene's germline CDR1 is MGHRA and CDR2 YSYEKL. The CDR3 is made up of 15 amino acids. V trimming: 2 bases; J trimming: 5 bases; junction bases outside the gene matches: 6. Written as DNA, the CDR3 is TGCGCCAGCAGCCAACTACTCCAGGGGGACAATGAGCAGTTCTTC. This gives the protein CASSQLLQGDNEQFF.

The chain links TRBV7-2 to TRBJ1-5; D is possibly TRBD1 (6 bases). Trimming shortened V by 5 bases and J by 0 bases, and 17 bases separated the two germline ends. The germline V gene has CDR1 SGHTA and CDR2 FQGNSA. The CDR3 has 17 amino acids. The CDR3 sequence is CASSIPTGPYSNQPQHF. The CDR3 region has the DNA TGTGCCAGCAGCATTCCCACAGGGCCATATAGCAATCAGCCCCAGCATTTT.

This chain uses TRBV6-1 with TRBJ1-4; no firm D call. The CDR3 extends over 15 amino acids. V lost 3 bases, J lost 6 bases, and 14 bases lay in between. Germline assignment: CDR1 MNHNS and CDR2 SASEGT. The CDR3 loop reads CASSEAPGLYEKLFF. In nucleotides, the CDR3 is TGTGCCAGCAGTGAGGCCCCAGGACTGTATGAAAAACTGTTTTTT.

The rearrangement links TRBV6-4 to TRBJ1-4; D possibly corresponds to TRBD1 (5 bases). The V and J ends lost 3 bases and 7 bases respectively, with 12 bases between them. The CDR3 loop spans 14 amino acids. The germline CDR1 and CDR2 sequences are MRHNA and SNTAGT. This chain's CDR3 is CASSEDTESEKLFF. The CDR3 nucleotides are TGTGCCAGCAGTGAGGACACAGAGAGTGAAAAACTGTTTTTT.

The gene calls are TRBV7-9 and TRBJ1-2; the D is unclear. This CDR3 region has 14 residues. Germline V lookup: CDR1 SEHNR, CDR2 FQNEAQ (reference sequence). V lost 4 bases and J lost 4, with 13 bases in between. CDR3 sequence reads: CASSSGRTSYGYTF. The DNA of the CDR3 is TGTGCCAGCAGCTCCGGACGGACTTCCTATGGCTACACCTTC.

The rearrangement uses TRBV6-1 and TRBJ2-7; 8 nucleotides agree with TRBD1. The germline CDR1 and CDR2 sequences are MNHNS and SASEGT. The CDR3 has 12 residues. With 8 bases clipped from V and 7 bases from J, the junction kept 7 bases outside the gene matches. As DNA, the CDR3 is TGTGCCAGCGTCCAGGGGGCACTTGAGCAGTACTTC. Translating it yields CASVQGALEQYF.